This entry lists 29 T cell receptor beta chains sequenced from one sample in a study of blood T cells in healthy people across ages. Using a J-beta primer mix together with a sample-barcoded 5' primer, a second PCR was run for roughly 7 to 11 cycles. TCRdb re-called the 5' RACE reads with MiXCR, one entry per CDR3 protein. Here the sample spans 650,000 to 700,000 distinct CDR3 sequences, about a third being singletons. Sequencing was done on a sample of blood. These receptor sequences come from a woman at least 80 years old in good health.

This clonotype has ten or more counts. The V call is TRBV7-2, the J call TRBJ2-7; possible D gene TRBD2, 6 bases. V lost 5 bases and J lost 3, with 17 bases in between. Germline V gene data show CDR1 as SGHTA and CDR2 as FQGNSA. The CDR3 has 15 residues. In DNA form, the CDR3 reads TGTGCCAGCAGCCTCATTGGGGGGTCTCTCTACGAGCAGTACTTC. Its translation: CASSLIGGSLYEQYF.

This clonotype was counted ten times or more. The CDR3 DNA reads TGTGCCAGCAGCTTTTCCGGTGGGGGTGCTGGGGCCAACGTCCTGACTTTC. Amino acid sequence: CASSFSGGGAGANVLTF. This rearrangement joins TRBV5-5 to TRBJ2-6, with D perhaps assigned TRBD1 or TRBD2 (5 bases each). Trimming removed 2 bases at V and 2 bases at J, with 14 bases between. Germline-derived CDR1 and CDR2 are SGHKS and YYEKEE (reference sequence). This CDR3 has 17 amino acids.

The chain couples TRBV20-1 to TRBJ1-2; possible D gene TRBD1, 6 bases. The CDR3 spans 14 residues. V lost 2 bases, J lost 4 bases, and 14 bases lay in between. Per the germline V gene, CDR1 is DFQATT and CDR2 is SNEGSKA (reference sequence). The CDR3 sequence: CSARPTGFGYGYTF. The CDR3 coding sequence is TGCAGTGCTAGACCGACAGGTTTCGGCTATGGCTACACCTTC.

Only a few counts were recorded for this clonotype. A much larger clone is a single base away; this may be a read error. The V gene is TRBV6-1, the J gene TRBJ2-5; TRBD2 might be the D (5 bases). CDR1 and CDR2 from the germline V gene are MNHNS and SASEGT. The CDR3 has 15 residues. Here the CDR3 reads CASSEEGYNQETQYF. The CDR3 DNA sequence: TGTGCCAGCAGCGAAGAGGGATACAACCAAGAGACCCAGTACTTC.

This clonotype was detected only once. This chain links TRBV4-1 with TRBJ2-1; perhaps TRBD2 as D (6 bases). This CDR3 region has 15 residues. From germline, CDR1 is MGHRA and CDR2 YSYEKL. V was pared by 2 bases and J by 2 bases, with 10 bases between. The CDR3 loop is CASSQTGVPYNEQFF. Here the CDR3 DNA reads TGCGCCAGCAGCCAAACGGGGGTTCCCTACAATGAGCAGTTCTTC.

The chain combines TRBV10-1 with TRBJ2-7; TRBD2 aligns across 12 bases. Germline V gene data show CDR1 as WNHNN and CDR2 as SYGVQD (reference sequence). The CDR3 is made up of 15 amino acids. The ends lost 3 bases at V and 6 bases at J; junction bases unmatched: 6. CDR3 protein: CASSDVTSGRGEQYF. DNA for the CDR3: TGCGCCAGCAGTGATGTGACTAGCGGGAGAGGCGAGCAGTACTTC.

As concerns this clonotype: An end of the junction does not agree with germline; a read error may underlie this. The V gene is TRBV20-1, the J gene TRBJ2-1; 8 nucleotides align to TRBD2. CDR3 size: 14 residues. The germline V gene encodes CDR1 DFQATT and CDR2 SNEGSKA (reference sequence). The CDR3 protein is CSAAGTRPYNEQFF. CDR3 bases: TGCAGTGCTGCCGGGACTAGACCCTACAACGAGCAGTTCTTC.

This clonotype was counted at least ten times. The CDR3 spells CASSRNPGTPNSPLHF. CDR3 coding DNA: TGTGCCAGCAGCAGGAATCCCGGGACACCTAATTCACCCCTCCACTTT. V usage is TRBV7-2 and J usage is TRBJ1-6; D possibly corresponds to TRBD1 (6 bases). V dropped 5 bases and J dropped 6 bases, with 17 bases sitting between them. In germline, CDR1 is SGHTA, CDR2 FQGNSA. CDR3 length: 16 amino acids.

This clonotype was counted ten times or more. This chain connects TRBV2 to TRBJ2-5, with D possibly matching TRBD1 (5 bases). Germline CDR1 is SNHLY and CDR2 is FYNNEI. The length of the CDR3 is 15 residues. Trimming cost V 2 bases and J 1 base, with 11 bases left between them. The CDR3 DNA reads TGTGCCAGCAGTGAAATCACAGGCTCCCAAGAGACCCAGTACTTC. Encoded protein: CASSEITGSQETQYF.

The rearrangement uses TRBV4-3 and TRBJ2-4, with TRBD2 identical over 9 bases. The J call is uncertain, as TRBJ2-7 better fits the DNA end. Per germline, CDR1 LGHNA and CDR2 YSLEER. This CDR3 has 15 amino acids. The CDR3 here is CASSHLAGEGYEQYF. CDR3 nucleotides: TGCGCCAGCAGCCACTTAGCGGGAGAGGGATACGAGCAGTACTTC.

This clonotype was seen a handful of times. Written as DNA, the CDR3 is TGTGCCAGCAGCTATAGCCAGAGGAATTCACCCCTCCACTTT. Its translation: CASSYSQRNSPLHF. The chain recombines TRBV11-2 with TRBJ1-6; D unclear. Deletions cut 4 bases from V and 7 bases from J, with 11 bases between. This CDR3 region has 14 residues. The germline CDR1 and CDR2 sequences are SGHAT and FQNNGV.

This clonotype occurred a few times. This chain connects TRBV7-9 to TRBJ1-6; 9 bases match TRBD1. Germline assignment: CDR1 SEHNR and CDR2 FQNEAQ (reference sequence). The J segment lost 8 bases and the V segment lost 1 base, leaving 6 bases of the junction unmatched. CDR3 length: 16 residues. The CDR3 loop is CASSLDGTGSYSPLHF. DNA for the CDR3: TGTGCCAGCAGCTTAGACGGGACAGGGTCCTATTCACCCCTCCACTTT.

This clonotype was picked up many times. Compared with germline, one end of the junction differs, possibly owing to a read error. The chain couples TRBV7-9 to TRBJ1-2; D remains unclear. The CDR3 covers 11 residues. Germline V gives CDR1 SEHNR, CDR2 FQNEAQ (reference sequence). CDR3 sequence (DNA): TGTGCCAGCACCTTAGACCATGGCTACACCTTC. This translates into CASTLDHGYTF.

This clonotype was seen ten or more times. The rearrangement links TRBV12-3 or TRBV12-4 to TRBJ1-1; TRBD1 aligns across 8 bases. This CDR3 has 15 residues. The V and J ends lost 5 bases and 1 base, in that order; junction bases with no gene match: 6. The CDR3 region is CASSRTGRPNTEAFF. Written as DNA, the CDR3 is TGTGCCAGCAGTCGGACAGGGCGGCCGAACACTGAAGCTTTCTTT.

This clonotype was counted only a few times. A much larger clone lies one base from this, so it may be a read error. CDR3 protein: CASGQSSGGYGEQFF. Written as DNA, the CDR3 is TGTGCCAGCGGCCAAAGTAGCGGGGGGTACGGTGAGCAGTTCTTC. This chain connects TRBV4-2 to TRBJ2-1, with TRBD2 identical over 10 bases. CDR1 and CDR2 (germline): LGHNA, YNFKEQ. The CDR3 length is 15 residues.

This chain uses TRBV15 with TRBJ1-1, with unresolved D. This CDR3 has 14 amino acids. Trimming took 0 bases from V and 2 from J, leaving 7 bases between them. The germline gives CDR1 LNHNV, CDR2 YYDKDF (reference sequence). In DNA, the CDR3 is TGTGCCACCAGCAGAGAACAGACTAACACTGAAGCTTTCTTT. Its protein is CATSREQTNTEAFF.

In this sample, this clonotype turned up a few times. The V gene is TRBV7-3, the J gene TRBJ2-1, with D perhaps TRBD2 (6 bases). This CDR3 spans 15 amino acids. From germline, CDR1 is SGHTA and CDR2 FQGTGA. Trimming took off 5 bases at V and 2 bases at J, with 13 bases between the two ends. This chain's CDR3 is CASSNGGATYNEQFF. For the CDR3, the DNA is TGTGCCAGCAGCAATGGAGGGGCCACCTACAATGAGCAGTTCTTC.

Many counts were recorded for this clonotype. This chain links TRBV7-2 with TRBJ2-3, with TRBD2 matching over 11 bases. Germline trimming cut 3 bases from V and 3 bases from J; bases unmatched to any gene: 5. Germline CDR1 and CDR2: SGHTA and FQGNSA. This CDR3 contains 16 residues. CDR3 nucleotides: TGTGCCAGCAGCTTTTCTAGCGGGGGGCCGACAGATACGCAGTATTTT. It codes for CASSFSSGGPTDTQYF.

The V gene is TRBV7-9, the J gene TRBJ2-1; 11 positions agree with TRBD1. Germline V CDR1 and CDR2: SEHNR, FQNEAQ (reference sequence). Trimming cost V 3 bases and J 10 bases; bases outside gene matches: 2. This CDR3 is built from 13 residues. CDR3 protein: CASSLDRGREQFF. CDR3 sequence (DNA): TGTGCCAGCAGCTTGGACAGGGGGCGGGAGCAGTTCTTC.

This clonotype occurred many times. This chain links TRBV3-1 with TRBJ1-5; possibly TRBD1 for D (5 bases). The germline V gene encodes CDR1 LGHDT and CDR2 YNNKEL (reference sequence). This CDR3 region has 15 residues. V was clipped by 0 bases and J by 4 bases, with 10 bases between them. The CDR3 DNA is TGTGCCAGCAGCCAAGATCAACAGGTAAATCAGCCCCAGCATTTT. Translated, it gives CASSQDQQVNQPQHF.

The gene calls are TRBV11-2 and TRBJ2-3; 10 bases are shared with TRBD1. The CDR3 contains 14 residues. Germline values: CDR1 SGHAT, CDR2 FQNNGV. J gave up 5 bases and V 6 bases, and 5 bases lay outside the gene matches. The CDR3 bases are TGTGCCAGCAGTCGGACAGGGGGTTTAGATACGCAGTATTTT. Translation: CASSRTGGLDTQYF.

The chain couples TRBV4-2 to TRBJ2-7; 8 bases map to TRBD1. Germline V lookup: CDR1 LGHNA, CDR2 YNFKEQ. V shed 0 bases and J 1 base; nucleotides not matched to a gene: 14. This CDR3 contains 19 residues. The CDR3 is CASSQDLSQWTGTSYEQYF. The CDR3 DNA reads TGTGCCAGCAGCCAAGATCTAAGTCAATGGACAGGGACGTCCTACGAGCAGTACTTC.

This clonotype was detected many times. The chain joins TRBV5-1 to TRBJ2-5; 9 bases are shared with TRBD2. The CDR3 sequence is 16 residues long. V was pared by 0 bases and J by 3 bases, with 6 bases of the junction left unmatched. The germline gives CDR1 SGHRS, CDR2 YFSETQ. This chain's CDR3 is CASSLGSGGPEETQYF. The CDR3 DNA is TGCGCCAGCAGCTTGGGCAGCGGGGGGCCCGAAGAGACCCAGTACTTC. The entire variable domain, with the rest obtained from reference TRBV5-1 and TRBJ2-5, is as follows: KAGVTQTPRYLIKTRGQQVTLSCSPISGHRSVSWYQQTPGQGLQFLFEYFSETQRNKGNFPGRFSGRQFSNSRSEMNVSTLELGDSALYLCASSLGSGGPEETQYFGPGTRLLVL.

This clonotype was observed at least ten times. V gene TRBV7-2 combines with J gene TRBJ1-4, with 9 bases identical to TRBD1. CDR3 size: 16 residues. The trim removed 1 base at V and 7 bases at J, leaving 7 bases unmatched. Germline CDR1 and CDR2: SGHTA and FQGNSA. CDR3 region: CASSLGWTGEGEKLFF. In DNA form, the CDR3 reads TGTGCCAGCAGCTTAGGCTGGACAGGGGAGGGTGAAAAACTGTTTTTT.

This clonotype occurred once. The rearrangement joins TRBV5-1 to TRBJ2-5; the D gene is possibly TRBD1 (6 bases). Germline-derived CDR1 and CDR2 are SGHRS and YFSETQ. Trimming removed 7 bases at V and 2 bases at J, with 15 bases between. This CDR3 has 14 amino acids. The chain's CDR3 is CASSRSGQQETQYF. CDR3 DNA: TGCGCCAGCTCCCGTTCGGGACAACAAGAGACCCAGTACTTC. Supplemented by reference TRBV5-1 and TRBJ2-5, the full variable domain reads KAGVTQTPRYLIKTRGQQVTLSCSPISGHRSVSWYQQTPGQGLQFLFEYFSETQRNKGNFPGRFSGRQFSNSRSEMNVSTLELGDSALYLCASSRSGQQETQYFGPGTRLLVL.

Points on this clonotype: Its ends do not fully match the called genes, so a read error is possible. The J gene is TRBJ2-5, the V gene TRBV20-1; D gene unclear. This CDR3 region has 12 residues. Germline CDR1 and CDR2: DFQATT and SNEGSKA (reference sequence). The CDR3 spells CRASPSQETQYF. In nucleotides, the CDR3 is TGCAGGGCTAGTCCGAGCCAAGAGACCCAGTACTTC.

About this clonotype: A read error may explain this, as a much larger clone is one base away. The chain recombines TRBV4-1 with TRBJ2-7; TRBD1 aligns across 7 bases. The germline V gene has CDR1 MGHRA and CDR2 YSYEKL. J lost 2 bases, V lost 6 bases, and 10 bases had no gene match. The CDR3 extends over 15 amino acids. In DNA, the CDR3 is TGCGCCAGCAGGGCCGGGACAGCATTAACCTACGAGCAGTACTTC. Residues: CASRAGTALTYEQYF.

Points on this clonotype: A much larger clone sits a single nucleotide away, making a read error possible. This chain uses TRBV14 with TRBJ1-2; D uncertain. This CDR3 region has 13 residues. Germline assignment: CDR1 SGHDN and CDR2 FVKESK. CDR3 loop: CASSLDAAYGHTF. CDR3 nucleotide sequence: TGTGCCAGCAGTTTGGACGCCGCCTATGGCCACACCTTC.

In its sample, this clonotype was seen a few times. A single base separates this from a much larger clone, so it may be a read error. This chain joins TRBV30 and TRBJ1-5; the match to TRBD1 covers 8 bases. The germline V gene encodes CDR1 GTSNPN and CDR2 SVGIG (reference sequence). CDR3 size: 13 residues. CDR3 DNA: TGTGCCTGGAGGGGACAGGACAATCGGCCCCAGCATTTT. Its protein is CAWRGQDNRPQHF.